Reported below is one T cell receptor beta chain. Its antigen is as yet unknown. This sample was included in a study of OX40 agonist ivuxolimab in advanced cancers. Whole-study context: Patients achieving partial responses numbered three: one hepatocellular carcinoma case and two cutaneous melanoma cases.

Systemic immunosuppression or a history of autoimmune disease excluded patients. The CDR3 spans 14 residues. Trimming stripped 4 bases from V and 4 bases from J, with 14 bases between. CDR1 is SGHRS, CDR2 YFSETQ, per germline. Study conclusions and caveats: Relatively little clonal expansion, among the lowest observed, appeared in partial responders at 0.1-3.0 mg/kg. At 0.1 to 3.0 mg/kg and by week 6, CD4+ and CD8+ T cells in the blood had expanded clonally.

Using immunoSEQ multiplex PCR, the repertoire was profiled, and TCRdb retains in-frame clones only, with some absent. The data hold tens of thousands of clones, with 75% to 95% observed a single time. This material consisted of CD4+ or CD8+ T cells sorted from blood, taken in a trial of the OX40 agonist ivuxolimab. The sequence was collected from an adult with an advanced solid tumor such as melanoma, head and neck, liver or kidney cancer. The chain carries TRBV5-1 and TRBJ1-2; D may be TRBD1 (5 bases). The CDR3: CASSPGTVFYGYTF. In DNA form, the CDR3 reads TGCGCCAGCAGCCCAGGGACGGTCTTCTATGGCTACACCTTC.